This record looks at one T cell receptor beta chain sequence and its context. Random hexamers primed reverse transcription of 0.5 to 1 ug RNA. TCRdb passed the immunoSEQ multiplex PCR reads through MiXCR, listing each CDR3 protein once. The table records more than 150,000 distinct CDR3 sequences, roughly 94% of them present only once. This record belongs to a study of CD8 T cells in Susac syndrome. V dropped 3 bases and J dropped 0 bases, with 11 bases sitting between them. The CDR3 loop spans 15 amino acids. The germline gives CDR1 MGHRA, CDR2 YSYEKL. Sequencing of TCR beta was carried out in blood CD8+ and CD4+ T cells.

The source material was CD8+ T cells from PBMCs. The V gene is TRBV4-1, the J gene TRBJ1-1; D remains unclear. This receptor was identified in a human donor with Susac syndrome. The CDR3 coding sequence is TGCGCCAGCAGCCAGTTACGGGGTTTGAACACTGAAGCTTTCTTT. This codes for CASSQLRGLNTEAFF.